Each of the 22 T cell receptor beta chains below was sequenced from the same sample in a study of T cells in Graves' hyperthyroidism and ophthalmopathy. Authors of the study amplified TCR beta CDR3 regions from RNA transcripts. The TCR CDR3 first-round RT-PCR relied on the HTBI primer set. TCRdb redid the calling of the multiplex PCR reads with MiXCR, one entry per CDR3 protein. The sample has over 350,000 distinct CDR3 sequences, under 20% seen once; the top ten hold 40% to 45%. Sequenced material: blood. The receptors here all came from a man aged 18 to 29 with Graves' ophthalmopathy.

Many counts were recorded for this clonotype. The J gene is TRBJ2-5, the V gene TRBV6-1; D unclear. Germline assignment: CDR1 MNHNS and CDR2 SASEGT. V lost 4 bases and J lost 1, with 7 bases in between. The length of the CDR3 is 13 residues. As DNA, the CDR3 is TGTGCCAGCAGTGGGAGAAGCCAAGAGACCCAGTACTTC. The encoded protein is CASSGRSQETQYF.

In its sample, this clonotype was seen a few times. The rearrangement joins TRBV29-1 to TRBJ1-2, with TRBD1 identical over 11 bases. The CDR3 spans 13 residues. The ends lost 4 bases at V and 6 bases at J; junction bases unmatched: 4. The germline V gene has CDR1 SQVTM and CDR2 ANQGSEA. This CDR3 is CSVGTGGFDGYTF. CDR3 sequence (DNA): TGCAGCGTTGGGACAGGGGGCTTTGATGGCTACACCTTC.

The rearrangement joins TRBV9 to TRBJ2-7; D may correspond to TRBD1 or TRBD2 (5 bases each). Germline-derived CDR1 and CDR2 are SGDLS and YYNGEE. There are 14 residues in the CDR3. The V end lost 4 bases, the J end lost 4 bases, and 15 bases lay between the germline ends. The CDR3 here is CASSTEGTTYEQYF. CDR3 nucleotides: TGTGCCAGCAGCACAGAGGGGACCACATACGAGCAGTACTTC.

The sample holds many counts of this clonotype. V usage is TRBV13 and J usage is TRBJ2-3; 7 bases agree with TRBD2. CDR1 is PRHDT, CDR2 FYEKMQ, per germline (reference sequence). Trimming removed 6 bases from V and 2 bases from J; junction bases left unmatched: 11. CDR3 length: 16 residues. The CDR3 protein is CASSLTSGGATDTQYF. The CDR3 region has the DNA TGTGCCAGCAGTTTGACCTCGGGGGGTGCCACAGATACGCAGTATTTT.

This clonotype was seen at least ten times. The rearrangement links TRBV7-9 to TRBJ2-2; D is perhaps TRBD1 (6 bases). Germline V lookup: CDR1 SEHNR, CDR2 FQNEAQ (reference sequence). Trimming removed 4 bases at V and 0 bases at J, with 15 bases between. This CDR3 contains 17 residues. The CDR3 protein is CASSSLTTGSNTGELFF. CDR3 coding DNA: TGTGCCAGCAGCTCCCTGACGACAGGATCGAACACCGGGGAGCTGTTTTTT.

This clonotype came up many times. This chain uses TRBV12-3 or TRBV12-4 with TRBJ2-2; 7 nucleotides line up with TRBD1. The CDR3 covers 15 residues. J lost 0 bases, V lost 8 bases, and 6 bases had no gene match. CDR3 residues: CASVTGTANTGELFF. The CDR3, as DNA: TGTGCCAGCGTAACCGGGACAGCGAACACCGGGGAGCTGTTTTTT.

The rearrangement links TRBV3-1 to TRBJ2-7; D not certain. The V and J ends lost 2 bases and 3 bases respectively, with 5 bases between them. CDR1 and CDR2 from the germline V gene are LGHDT and YNNKEL (reference sequence). This CDR3 has 12 residues. CDR3 protein: CASSQYIYEQYF. The CDR3, as DNA: TGTGCCAGCAGCCAATATATCTACGAGCAGTACTTC.

This clonotype was seen a handful of times. The chain uses TRBV3-1 and TRBJ1-2; TRBD1 is a possible D gene (6 bases). Trimming shortened V by 4 bases and J by 5 bases, and 14 bases separated the two germline ends. CDR1 is LGHDT and CDR2 is YNNKEL in the germline V gene (reference sequence). The CDR3 is 14 amino acids. As DNA, the CDR3 is TGTGCCAGCAGCCCAGGGGAGGGGTTGTATGGCTACACCTTC. Amino acid sequence: CASSPGEGLYGYTF.

This clonotype was recorded a few times. The chain combines TRBV7-3 with TRBJ2-2, with 12 bases that match TRBD2. The germline CDR1 and CDR2 sequences are SGHTA and FQGTGA. The J segment lost 5 bases and the V segment lost 2 bases, leaving 3 bases of the junction unmatched. The CDR3 consists of 16 residues. CDR3 sequence (DNA): TGTGCCAGCAGCTTACAGACTAGCGGGGGAACCGGGGAGCTGTTTTTT. It codes for CASSLQTSGGTGELFF.

This clonotype was found many times. The CDR3 sequence: CATSRDAGGYGYTF. CDR3 nucleotide sequence: TGTGCCACCAGCAGAGATGCAGGGGGCTATGGCTACACCTTC. The genes are TRBV15 and TRBJ1-2; 7 bases agree with TRBD1. The V and J ends lost 0 bases and 4 bases, in that order; junction bases with no gene match: 2. Germline V gene data show CDR1 as LNHNV and CDR2 as YYDKDF (reference sequence). The CDR3 runs 14 residues.

This clonotype showed up many times. V usage is TRBV24-1 and J usage is TRBJ1-1; 7 bases align to TRBD1. The germline V gene encodes CDR1 KGHDR and CDR2 SFDVKD. V was pared by 11 bases and J by 3 bases, with 14 bases of the junction left unmatched. The CDR3 loop spans 15 amino acids. In DNA form, the CDR3 reads TGTGCCAGGACGGCGGGGACAGCACCTTACACTGAAGCTTTCTTT. Encoded protein: CARTAGTAPYTEAFF.

J is TRBJ1-1 and V is TRBV4-1; no reliable D call. Between the trimmed V and J ends, which lost 1 base and 0 bases, there was a span of 6 bases. CDR1 and CDR2 from the germline V gene are MGHRA and YSYEKL. The CDR3 consists of 14 residues. Here the CDR3 DNA reads TGCGCCAGCAGCCAAGTAGCCGTGAACACTGAAGCTTTCTTT. It encodes CASSQVAVNTEAFF.

In its sample, this clonotype was seen many times. The rearrangement uses TRBV27 and TRBJ2-3; no clear D. Germline-derived CDR1 and CDR2 are MNHEY and SMNVEV (reference sequence). With 5 bases removed from V and 5 bases from J, the gap between germline ends came to 5 bases. This CDR3 is 11 amino acids long. The CDR3 nucleotides are TGTGCCAGCAGTCAACGAGATACGCAGTATTTT. Residues: CASSQRDTQYF.

This clonotype showed up many times. The chain recombines TRBV20-1 with TRBJ1-6; tentative D call: TRBD1 (5 bases). V lost 3 bases and J 7 bases, leaving 13 bases between the germline ends. The CDR3 runs 14 residues. Germline V CDR1 and CDR2: DFQATT, SNEGSKA (reference sequence). Here the CDR3 reads CSARSPGWNSPLHF. As DNA, the CDR3 is TGCAGTGCTAGGTCCCCAGGGTGGAATTCACCCCTCCACTTT.

This clonotype appeared many times. The chain links TRBV6-5 to TRBJ1-1, with TRBD1 identical over 8 bases. In germline, CDR1 is MNHEY, CDR2 SVGAGI. J gave up 4 bases and V 0 bases, and 4 bases lay outside the gene matches. CDR3 length: 15 residues. The CDR3 DNA follows: TGTGCCAGCAGTTACTCGGTACAGGGGGGCACTGAAGCTTTCTTT. Translation gives CASSYSVQGGTEAFF.

This clonotype showed up just a few times. The chain links TRBV29-1 to TRBJ1-4; maybe TRBD1 (6 bases). Germline values: CDR1 SQVTM, CDR2 ANQGSEA. With 4 bases removed from V and 8 bases from J, the gap between germline ends came to 26 bases. The CDR3 has 17 amino acids. Here the CDR3 reads CSVVGNLRDTSSEKLFF. DNA for the CDR3: TGCAGCGTTGTGGGGAACCTTCGGGACACCTCCTCGGAAAAACTGTTTTTT.

This clonotype was counted at least ten times. The chain joins TRBV28 to TRBJ2-1; no clear D gene. Germline CDR1 is MDHEN and CDR2 is SYDVKM. V was clipped by 4 bases and J by 10 bases, with 11 bases between them. This CDR3 has 12 residues. The CDR3 DNA sequence: TGTGCCAGCAGTTCCCCCCCCGGGGAGCAGTTCTTC. Protein product: CASSSPPGEQFF.

The V call is TRBV29-1, the J call TRBJ2-3; TRBD1 aligns across 7 bases. CDR1 and CDR2 (germline): SQVTM, ANQGSEA. V shed 8 bases and J 0 bases; nucleotides not matched to a gene: 8. This CDR3 spans 14 amino acids. This chain's CDR3 is CSLGTASSTDTQYF. The CDR3 DNA reads as TGCAGCCTGGGGACAGCATCTAGCACAGATACGCAGTATTTT.

This sequence joins TRBV15 and TRBJ1-5; D uncertain. There are 12 residues in the CDR3. Germline-derived CDR1 and CDR2 are LNHNV and YYDKDF (reference sequence). Trimming stripped 3 bases from V and 3 bases from J, with 3 bases between. DNA for the CDR3: TGTGCCACCAGCAGGTACAATCAGCCCCAGCATTTT. This encodes CATSRYNQPQHF.

This clonotype has just a few counts. V and J are TRBV20-1 and TRBJ2-5; D tentatively fits TRBD1 or TRBD2 (6 bases each). CDR1 is DFQATT and CDR2 is SNEGSKA in the germline V gene (reference sequence). This CDR3 spans 14 amino acids. The CDR3, as DNA: TGCAGCCATCAGAGGGGGGCCGTGTCGGAGACCCAGTACTTC. Protein product: CSHQRGAVSETQYF.

The CDR3 region has the DNA TGTGCCAGCACGGGGGGGCCTCGTGCTAGCACAGATACGCAGTATTTT. Translation gives CASTGGPRASTDTQYF. The chain uses TRBV9 and TRBJ2-3, with 8 bases aligning to TRBD2. The ends lost 6 bases at V and 0 bases at J; junction bases unmatched: 9. Germline lookup yields CDR1 SGDLS and CDR2 YYNGEE. The CDR3 has 16 residues.

This clonotype was recorded at least ten times. This chain connects TRBV3-1 to TRBJ2-2; weak D call: TRBD2 (6 bases). This CDR3 is 17 amino acids long. Trimming pared 1 base from V and 1 base from J, leaving 13 bases between. Germline V gene lookup returns CDR1 LGHDT and CDR2 YNNKEL (reference sequence). CDR3 nucleotides: TGTGCCAGCAGCCAAGGAGAGCGGGTGCTGAACACCGGGGAGCTGTTTTTT. Encoded protein: CASSQGERVLNTGELFF.